This T cell receptor (beta chain) was captured by sequencing in a study of T cells in women clearing cervical HPV infection (dated by TCRdb to the late 2010s). Study-level background: The cases were around 23 women with histologically confirmed HPV16-related CIN3 or worse, and 2 of those women had invasive cancers. Since HLA typing was available for only a few women, HLA type could not be ruled out as a confounder. Among cases, blood sampling occurred a median of roughly 160 days after lesion detection, with an interquartile range of 90 to 200 days. Cases and controls were matched on year of sample collection and on age within five years. Cases had a median age of approximately 35 years compared with under 40 for controls, and baseline characteristics showed no significant differences between the groups. Five blinded duplicates per group were added as quality controls, so that about 60 samples were obtained: 50 or so participants and some 10 replicates. Case blood was taken at the visit when the lesion was first identified, whereas control blood was taken when infection was no longer detected. An exploratory proof-of-principle case-control study, nested within the Guanacaste HPV Natural History Study in Costa Rica, was conducted to compare TCR repertoires across cervical HPV16 outcomes. Controls were some 26 women whose single incident HPV16 infection cleared within 12 months without precancer or cancer developing. The parent cohort enrolled 10,049 women aged 18 or older in Guanacaste, Costa Rica, in about 1993 to 1995 and followed the women for 6 to 7 years. Study-wide findings and limitations: Random forest classifiers combining richness and V gene abundances distinguished cases from controls with an estimated AUC of just under 0.85. Whether associations preceded infection or resulted from infection could not be shown with the cross-sectional design, and effector/memory subsets and HPV-specific T cells were not isolated. TCR repertoire richness was significantly higher in CIN3+ cases than in controls across sequencing depths, while evenness did not differ. Because T-cell numbers per sample were unknown, differences in richness could reflect varying T-cell content rather than repertoire biology. Lower TRBV6-7 relative abundance was observed in cases than in controls (approximately 0.1% versus 0.17%; Bonferroni P = 0.0008).

Every participant had a single incident cervical HPV16 infection, and women with prevalent HPV16 infections were excluded. Cervical HPV DNA was detected by MY09/MY11 PCR, and genotyping was performed by dot-blot hybridization. Roughly 15 mL of heparinized blood was centrifuged, after which the buffy coat was aliquoted, frozen at -30 degrees C, and then stored at -80 degrees C. QIAGEN kits were used to extract genomic DNA from buffy coat specimens. As concerns this clone: It lacks a known antigen. The sequence runs out 3 residues before the end of the CDR3; the remainder is reconstructed from the germline J gene.

TCR beta CDR3 regions were amplified by multiplex PCR from an average of roughly 1.3 ug genomic DNA per sample using the immunoSEQ assay. To correct primer bias, the assay used a complete synthetic TCR repertoire to set an amplification baseline. The amplicons were sequenced on the Illumina platform. The published analysis was carried out like this. Sequences were error-corrected by clustering with frequency ratios and a modified nearest-neighbor algorithm, then analyzed in the immunoSEQ Analyzer with IMGT gene definitions. At each rarefaction depth, TCR richness and evenness were averaged across 20 rarefaction repeats, and samples with fewer sequences than that depth were excluded. Relative abundances of V, D and J genes were compared between groups using Wilcoxon rank sum tests, with FDR correction applied. For the blinded duplicates, the intraclass correlation was around 95% for TCR richness and averaged approximately 76% across about 67 gene segments. Here the immuneACCESS table is served through TCRdb, limited to in-frame sequences with V and J called. Missing clones are a known gap in these copies; in checked studies unresolved V genes cover under half, and the rest lacks a known reason. V, J and clone size are taken as reported in that table, and D and trimming were inferred from the DNA itself. This sample's records show tens of thousands of clones. The top ten constitute more than 6% of the sample.

The junction shows trimming of 0 bases on V and 1 base on J, plus 12 bases between the germline ends. CDR1 and CDR2 are drawn from the germline V gene (reference sequence): DFQATT, SNEGSKA. The CDR3 runs 15 residues from the cysteine to the phenylalanine. Only the CDR3 bases that were read are kept: 36 of them, in frame from base 1. The chain is made from TRBV20-1 and TRBJ1-1, with no reliable assignment of the D segment. The sequencing input was blood buffy coat. The receptor was isolated from a woman aged 18 to 75 with a cervical HPV16 infection that either progressed to CIN3+ or cleared (not recorded which). CDR3 DNA (partial): TGCAGTGCTAGAGATTTGGCACGGGGGAACACTGAA. Its product reads: CSARDLARGNTE. The whole CDR3 is CSARDLARGNTEAFF.